The clone carrying this TCR beta chain is a singleton in its sample. Its cognate antigen is unknown. The sample originates from a study of T cell responses to AZD1222 COVID-19 vaccine. Overall study: Doses given second, at about 4 or about 12 weeks, were pooled.

The ends were cut back, 2 bases at V and 10 bases at J, with 6 bases in the middle. Germline CDR1 KGHSY, CDR2 FQNENV. The CDR3 spans 11 residues. Using immunoSEQ multiplex PCR, the repertoire was profiled, and TCRdb retains in-frame clones only, with some absent. This repertoire shows tens of thousands of clones, about 92% found once; its top ten account for roughly 3.9%. General study results and limits: Close to half of spike-specific TCRs reportedly recognize unmutated variant regions. Vaccine-related CD4 TCRs covered spike, predominating at 160-218 and 743-854.

This specimen consisted of peripheral blood, obtained on day 0 of AZD1222 vaccination. The receptor was isolated from an adult in good health. This chain links TRBV16 with TRBJ2-1; D gene unclear. CDR3 DNA sequence: TGTGCCAGCAGCCAAGGGTTAGAGCAGTTCTTC. This sequence encodes CASSQGLEQFF. The full variable domain, with the rest looked up from reference TRBV16 and TRBJ2-1, is GEEVAQTPKHLVRGEGQKAKLYCAPIKGHSYVFWYQQVLKNEFKFLISFQNENVFDETGMPKERFSAKCLPNSPCSLEIQATKLEDSAVYFCASSQGLEQFFGPGTRLTVL.